One sample yielded the 5 T cell receptor beta chains listed below, sequenced in a study of OX40 agonist ivuxolimab in advanced cancers. Repertoires were generated with immunoSEQ multiplex PCR, while TCRdb's copy carries only in-frame clones and drops some. In the table there are over 60,000 clones, over 75% of which are singletons. The sample was CD4+ or CD8+ T cells sorted from blood, taken in a trial of the OX40 agonist ivuxolimab. Receptors originate from an adult with an advanced solid tumor such as melanoma, head and neck, liver or kidney cancer.

This clone appeared once. Here the CDR3 DNA reads TGTGCCAGCTCGGACAGGGGGAATGAAAAACTGTTTTTT. Protein: CASSDRGNEKLFF. V and J are TRBV18 and TRBJ1-4, with TRBD1 matching 10 bases. Germline lookup yields CDR1 KGHSH and CDR2 LQKENI. The CDR3 covers 13 residues. V lost 6 bases to trimming and J lost 5 bases; unmatched junction nucleotides: 0.

The chain joins TRBV6-5 to TRBJ1-4; 7 bases map to TRBD1. Germline V gene lookup returns CDR1 MNHEY and CDR2 SVGAGI. V shed 2 bases and J 0 bases; nucleotides not matched to a gene: 3. The CDR3 is 16 residues long. DNA for the CDR3: TGTGCCAGCAGTTACACAGGGGTTGCAACTAATGAAAAACTGTTTTTT. It specifies CASSYTGVATNEKLFF.

This chain uses TRBV27 with TRBJ1-6; 7 bases fit TRBD1. CDR1 and CDR2 from the germline V gene are MNHEY and SMNVEV (reference sequence). V shed 6 bases and J 8 bases; nucleotides not matched to a gene: 7. The CDR3 contains 14 residues. The CDR3 nucleotides read TGTGCCAGCAGGGCAGACAGGGTTGATTCACCCCTCCACTTT. Translating gives CASRADRVDSPLHF.

This clone was seen a handful of times. The genes are TRBV18 and TRBJ2-7; D not certain. Trimming stripped 3 bases from V and 6 bases from J, with 9 bases between. Germline loops: CDR1 KGHSH, CDR2 LQKENI. CDR3 length: 12 amino acids. The CDR3 nucleotides are TGTGCCAGCTCACCGAGGAATAGCGAGCAGTACTTC. Amino acid sequence: CASSPRNSEQYF.

This clone came up once. The chain is built from TRBV30 and TRBJ1-6, with TRBD1 matching over 8 bases. CDR1 is GTSNPN and CDR2 is SVGIG in the germline V gene (reference sequence). This CDR3 region has 17 residues. The junction had 4 bases not matched to a gene; V was cut back by 0 bases and J by 0 bases. CDR3 sequence reads: CAWSVRTGSSYNSPLHF. CDR3 DNA sequence: TGTGCCTGGAGTGTTAGGACAGGGAGCTCCTATAATTCACCCCTCCACTTT.